This TCR beta chain is drawn from a study of T cell responses to AZD1222 COVID-19 vaccine. The repertoire was sequenced with immunoSEQ multiplex PCR; TCRdb's copy has only in-frame clones and lacks some. The data hold about 110,000 clones, with around nine tenths observed a single time. The CDR3 spans 13 residues. Germline CDR1 WNHNN, CDR2 SYGVQD (reference sequence). Between the trimmed V and J ends, which lost 3 bases and 3 bases, there was a span of 9 bases. This clonotype was sampled from an adult who received the AZD1222 COVID-19 vaccine. This material consisted of peripheral blood, taken 28 days after the second AZD1222 dose. The chain is built from TRBV10-1 and TRBJ2-7, with D possibly matching TRBD1 (5 bases). The CDR3 reads CASSDLDNYEQYF. Here the CDR3 DNA reads TGCGCCAGCAGTGACCTGGACAACTACGAGCAGTACTTC.